A single sample is the source of the 4 T cell receptor beta chains below, sequenced in a study of Graves' ophthalmopathy and Graves' hyperthyroidism. Amplification of TCR beta CDR3 regions used RNA transcripts. Following a first-round RT-PCR that used HTBI primers, a second-round multiplex PCR was carried out. TCRdb independently ran MiXCR on the multiplex PCR reads; one entry per CDR3 protein. The table has around 670,000 distinct CDR3 sequences, roughly 41% seen once. Specimen: peripheral blood. The receptor set was obtained from an adult man with Graves' ophthalmopathy.

The CDR3 region is CASSLNYNEQYF. CDR3 in DNA: TGTGCCAGCAGTTTAAACTATAACGAGCAGTACTTC. The V gene is TRBV28, the J gene TRBJ2-7; D gene unclear. CDR1 is MDHEN, CDR2 SYDVKM, per germline. Trimming removed 2 bases from V and 5 bases from J, with 7 bases in between. This CDR3 is 12 amino acids long. The full variable domain, rest sourced from reference TRBV28 and TRBJ2-7, is DVKVTQSSRYLVKRTGEKVFLECVQDMDHENMFWYRQDPGLGLRLIYFSYDVKMKEKGDIPEGYSVSREKKERFSLILESASTNQTSMYLCASSLNYNEQYFGPGTRLTVT.

As for this clonotype: A read error may explain this, as a much larger clone is one base away. The rearrangement joins TRBV12-3 or TRBV12-4 to TRBJ1-2; 8 bases agree with TRBD1. CDR3 size: 13 residues. CDR3 DNA: TGTGCCAGCGGAGACAGGGGCGACTATAGCTACACCTTC. It encodes CASGDRGDYSYTF.

V usage is TRBV7-2 and J usage is TRBJ2-6; the D gene is possibly TRBD2 (5 bases). In germline, CDR1 is SGHTA, CDR2 FQGNSA. With 5 bases removed from V and 7 bases from J, the gap between germline ends came to 9 bases. CDR3 size: 13 residues. The CDR3 DNA reads TGTGCCAGCAGCGAGGGCGGTGCCAACGTCCTGACTTTC. Translating it yields CASSEGGANVLTF.

The chain combines TRBV20-1 with TRBJ1-2; D is possibly TRBD1 (5 bases). CDR1 is DFQATT, CDR2 SNEGSKA, per germline (reference sequence). The CDR3 spans 15 residues. With 0 bases removed from V and 2 bases from J, the gap between germline ends came to 13 bases. CDR3 sequence: CSARDRSRANYGYTF. DNA of the CDR3: TGCAGTGCTAGAGATAGATCCAGGGCCAACTATGGCTACACCTTC.